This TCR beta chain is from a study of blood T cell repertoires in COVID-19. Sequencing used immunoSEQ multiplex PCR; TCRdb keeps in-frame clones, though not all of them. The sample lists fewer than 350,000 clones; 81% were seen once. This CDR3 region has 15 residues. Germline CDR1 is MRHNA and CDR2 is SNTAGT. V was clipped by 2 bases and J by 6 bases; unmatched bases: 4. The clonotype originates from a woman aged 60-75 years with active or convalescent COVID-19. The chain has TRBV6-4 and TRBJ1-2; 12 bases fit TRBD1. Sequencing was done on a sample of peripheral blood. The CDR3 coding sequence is TGTGCCAGCAGTGACGGGACAGGGGGCAAGGATGGCTACACCTTC. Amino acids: CASSDGTGGKDGYTF.